What follows are 17 T cell receptor beta chains derived from one specimen sequenced in a study of patients and donors after allogeneic stem cell transplantation. Each CDR3 protein gets one entry after TCRdb re-called the RT-PCR reads with MiXCR. The sample carries approximately 99,000 distinct CDR3 sequences, less than 45% recorded once. Sample: blood, either unsorted or a sorted T cell fraction (not recorded which). These TCRs come from a human donor who was either an allogeneic HSCT recipient or a stem cell or donor lymphocyte infusion donor (not recorded which). It is not recorded whose cells these are; they may come from a transplant donor.

V is TRBV18 and J is TRBJ1-6, with D perhaps TRBD1 (5 bases). Trimming took 4 bases from V and 11 from J, leaving 9 bases between them. CDR3 length equals 12 residues. The germline V gene has CDR1 KGHSH and CDR2 LQKENI. This CDR3 is CASSQGSPPLHF. CDR3 DNA sequence: TGTGCCAGCTCACAGGGGAGTCCACCCCTCCACTTT.

This clonotype has a handful of counts. The rearrangement links TRBV7-8 to TRBJ1-1; D is uncertain. Germline V gene sequence: CDR1 SGHVS, CDR2 FQNEAQ. CDR3 length equals 14 residues. Trimming left V 4 bases short and J 4 bases short, with 13 bases between. The CDR3 DNA follows: TGTGCCAGCAGCTCTCACCCCTGGGGCACTGAAGCTTTCTTT. Residues: CASSSHPWGTEAFF.

Only a few counts were recorded for this clonotype. The chain recombines TRBV12-3 or TRBV12-4 with TRBJ1-1, with 7 nucleotides matching TRBD1. The V segment lost 6 bases and the J segment 0 bases; nucleotides outside the gene matches: 7. The CDR3 is made up of 15 amino acids. The CDR3 sequence: CASSLQGIMNTEAFF. The CDR3 DNA is TGTGCCAGCAGCTTACAGGGGATCATGAACACTGAAGCTTTCTTT.

CDR3 bases: TGTGCCAGCAATGTCCTAGCGGGGTTCACAGATACGCAGTATTTT. Its translation: CASNVLAGFTDTQYF. The V gene is TRBV11-2, the J gene TRBJ2-3, with 9 bases lining up with TRBD2. CDR3 size: 15 residues. V was pared by 7 bases and J by 2 bases, with 7 bases of the junction left unmatched. Looked up from germline, CDR1 is SGHAT and CDR2 is FQNNGV.

This clonotype was observed many times. V gene TRBV10-3 combines with J gene TRBJ1-1, with 7 nucleotides matching TRBD1. V was pared by 8 bases and J by 2 bases, with 5 bases of the junction left unmatched. Germline CDR1 reads ENHRY; CDR2 reads SYGVKD. CDR3 length equals 13 residues. CDR3 sequence (DNA): TGTGCCATCGGGACAGCTTATAACACTGAAGCTTTCTTT. This sequence encodes CAIGTAYNTEAFF.

This clonotype has only a few counts. The rearrangement uses TRBV18 and TRBJ1-3; D is unresolved. Trimming removed 3 bases at V and 4 bases at J, with 7 bases between. The CDR3 totals 13 residues. Germline values: CDR1 KGHSH, CDR2 LQKENI. The CDR3 region is CASSPDPGNTIYF. In nucleotides, the CDR3 is TGTGCCAGCTCACCTGACCCGGGAAACACCATATATTTT. The full variable domain, rest sourced from reference TRBV18 and TRBJ1-3, is NAGVMQNPRHLVRRRGQEARLRCSPMKGHSHVYWYRQLPEEGLKFMVYLQKENIIDESGMPKERFSAEFPKEGPSILRIQQVVRGDSAAYFCASSPDPGNTIYFGEGSWLTVV.

The chain uses TRBV2 and TRBJ2-2, with 9 bases that match TRBD1. V was clipped by 5 bases and J by 4 bases; unmatched bases: 5. Germline-derived CDR1 and CDR2 are SNHLY and FYNNEI. The CDR3 consists of 15 residues. The CDR3 spells CASSSQGAGTGELFF. In DNA form, the CDR3 reads TGTGCCAGCAGTTCACAGGGGGCTGGCACCGGGGAGCTGTTTTTT.

The chain recombines TRBV24-1 with TRBJ1-2, with D possibly matching TRBD1 (5 bases). V lost 5 bases and J 5 bases, leaving 8 bases between the germline ends. The CDR3 contains 12 residues. The germline CDR1 and CDR2 sequences are KGHDR and SFDVKD. This CDR3 is CATSAGWYGYTF. The CDR3 bases are TGTGCCACCAGTGCAGGGTGGTATGGCTACACCTTC.

This clonotype was seen a handful of times. The chain employs TRBV15 and TRBJ2-1; D unclear. This CDR3 comprises 15 residues. Germline CDR1 LNHNV, CDR2 YYDKDF (reference sequence). Trimming pared 3 bases from V and 7 bases from J, leaving 16 bases between. CDR3 amino acids: CATSSQIGPRNEQFF. CDR3 nucleotides: TGTGCCACCAGCAGTCAAATCGGACCACGGAATGAGCAGTTCTTC.

The V call is TRBV7-9, the J call TRBJ1-1; D gene uncertain. Trimming took off 2 bases at V and 1 base at J, with 11 bases between the two ends. From germline, CDR1 is SEHNR and CDR2 FQNEAQ (reference sequence). The CDR3 is 15 residues long. The CDR3 nucleotides are TGTGCCAGCAGCTTATTTGGGGTGGCGAACACTGAAGCTTTCTTT. Its protein product is CASSLFGVANTEAFF.

This chain connects TRBV28 to TRBJ2-1; 8 nucleotides line up with TRBD2. The CDR3 length is 15 residues. The J segment lost 7 bases and the V segment lost 7 bases, leaving 12 bases of the junction unmatched. CDR1 and CDR2 from the germline V gene are MDHEN and SYDVKM. In DNA form, the CDR3 reads TGTGCCAGCAAGGATAGCGCGGGAGGACGAAATGAGCAGTTCTTC. Its protein product is CASKDSAGGRNEQFF.

This chain links TRBV24-1 with TRBJ2-6; D is perhaps TRBD1 (5 bases). CDR3 length: 14 residues. CDR1 and CDR2 from the germline V gene are KGHDR and SFDVKD. V lost 9 bases, J lost 1 base, and 9 bases lay in between. The CDR3 bases are TGTGCCACCTGCGACAGTTCTGGGGCCAACGTCCTGACTTTC. Its translation is CATCDSSGANVLTF.

This clonotype was counted between two and nine times. V gene TRBV4-1 combines with J gene TRBJ1-2, with D perhaps matching TRBD1 (5 bases). Germline V gene sequence: CDR1 MGHRA, CDR2 YSYEKL. The ends were cut back, 1 base at V and 3 bases at J, with 9 bases in the middle. The CDR3 totals 14 residues. CDR3 nucleotide sequence: TGCGCCAGCAGCCAAGGCCCGGGACACTATGGCTACACCTTC. It codes for CASSQGPGHYGYTF.

The genes are TRBV12-3 or TRBV12-4 and TRBJ1-1; weak D call: TRBD1 (6 bases). The CDR3 covers 12 residues. Trimming removed 0 bases from V and 7 bases from J, with 6 bases in between. The CDR3 spells CASSLAGGEAFF. The CDR3 bases are TGTGCCAGCAGTTTAGCAGGGGGTGAAGCTTTCTTT.

The chain employs TRBV27 and TRBJ1-6, with 8 bases matching TRBD1. Germline V gene data show CDR1 as MNHEY and CDR2 as SMNVEV (reference sequence). This CDR3 has 15 amino acids. V shed 5 bases and J 7 bases; nucleotides not matched to a gene: 7. The CDR3 sequence: CASSARQGRNSPLHF. DNA of the CDR3: TGTGCCAGCAGTGCTCGACAGGGGAGGAATTCACCCCTCCACTTT.

This clonotype showed up just a few times. This chain joins TRBV6-6 and TRBJ2-2; D is perhaps TRBD1 (6 bases). Trimming removed 0 bases from V and 7 bases from J, with 12 bases in between. Germline CDR1 and CDR2: MNHNY and SVGAGI (reference sequence). The length of the CDR3 is 15 residues. The chain's CDR3 is CASSYSGHLVGELFF. The CDR3 region has the DNA TGTGCCAGCAGTTACTCGGGACATTTAGTCGGGGAGCTGTTTTTT.

This clonotype was counted a few times. The gene calls are TRBV27 and TRBJ1-2, with no clear D. CDR1 and CDR2 from the germline V gene are MNHEY and SMNVEV (reference sequence). Trimming took off 3 bases at V and 0 bases at J, with 8 bases between the two ends. The CDR3 is made up of 14 amino acids. This CDR3 reads CASSLAVANYGYTF. The CDR3 nucleotides are TGTGCCAGCAGTTTGGCAGTAGCTAACTATGGCTACACCTTC.